These 26 T cell receptor beta chains were all obtained from the same sample, sequenced in a study of neurological immune-mediated disorders. TCRdb analysed the 5' RACE reads with MiXCR anew, one entry per CDR3 protein. The sample has over 55,000 distinct CDR3 sequences; around a tenth are singletons. As for time point: longitudinal time-point 2. Specimen: PBMCs. These receptors were collected from a man younger than 45 in good health.

In the case of this clonotype: The junction and the germline gene differ at one end; a read error may be behind it. The chain links TRBV29-1 to TRBJ2-1; the D gene is possibly TRBD2 (5 bases). The CDR3 spans 15 residues. In germline, CDR1 is SQVTM, CDR2 ANQGSEA. CDR3 in DNA: TGCAGCGTTGGCAGGATAGCAGGAGGCCGGTATGAGCAGTTATTC. It specifies CSVGRIAGGRYEQLF.

This clonotype was counted ten times or more. The gene calls are TRBV5-1 and TRBJ2-2; D is perhaps TRBD1 (6 bases). The CDR3 length is 14 residues. Trimming pared 5 bases from V and 7 bases from J, leaving 15 bases between. CDR1 is SGHRS and CDR2 is YFSETQ in the germline V gene. The DNA for the CDR3 is TGCGCCAGCAGACCCCAGGAAGGGGGCGGGGAGCTGTTTTTT. Translated, it gives CASRPQEGGGELFF.

This clonotype was seen ten or more times. This chain uses TRBV20-1 with TRBJ2-7; the D gene is possibly TRBD2 (7 bases). CDR3 size: 15 residues. Germline CDR1 is DFQATT and CDR2 is SNEGSKA (reference sequence). The V gene lost 3 bases and the J gene lost 0 bases, with 15 bases spanning the gap. The CDR3 DNA is TGCAGTGCTAGTGGGGCCGGGGGGCTCTCCTACGAGCAGTACTTC. Protein product: CSASGAGGLSYEQYF.

This clonotype was seen many times. The CDR3 is CASSQRETQYF. The CDR3 nucleotides are TGTGCCAGCAGTCAAAGGGAGACCCAGTACTTC. This rearrangement joins TRBV12-3 or TRBV12-4 to TRBJ2-5; D call uncertain. Trimming stripped 5 bases from V and 5 bases from J, with 6 bases between. The length of the CDR3 is 11 residues.

Only a few counts were recorded for this clonotype. The rearrangement links TRBV5-4 to TRBJ2-7; 7 positions agree with TRBD2. Germline CDR1 SGHNT, CDR2 YYREEE (reference sequence). Germline trimming cut 4 bases from V and 3 bases from J; bases unmatched to any gene: 4. The CDR3 extends over 13 amino acids. The CDR3 sequence: CASSLRDYYEQYF. CDR3 nucleotides: TGTGCCAGCAGCCTCCGGGACTACTACGAGCAGTACTTC. Based on the CDR3 plus reference TRBV5-4 and TRBJ2-7, the full variable domain is ETGVTQSPTHLIKTRGQQVTLRCSSQSGHNTVSWYQQALGQGPQFIFQYYREEENGRGNFPPRFSGLQFPNYSSELNVNALELDDSALYLCASSLRDYYEQYFGPGTRLTVT.

This sequence joins TRBV3-1 and TRBJ2-3; 7 bases are shared with TRBD1. The CDR3 spans 14 residues. J lost 0 bases, V lost 8 bases, and 5 bases had no gene match. Germline assignment: CDR1 LGHDT and CDR2 YNNKEL (reference sequence). CDR3 in DNA: TGTGCCAGCGGACAGGCCGCTAGCACAGATACGCAGTATTTT. Translation: CASGQAASTDTQYF.

This clonotype was detected many times. This rearrangement joins TRBV6-1 to TRBJ1-4; D is unclear. V was clipped by 7 bases and J by 7 bases, with 13 bases between them. Germline-derived CDR1 and CDR2 are MNHNS and SASEGT. The CDR3 length is 13 residues. DNA of the CDR3: TGTGCCAGCACGGGCAGGCGGGGTGAAAAACTGTTTTTT. This translates into CASTGRRGEKLFF.

This clonotype was seen ten or more times. The chain uses TRBV7-2 and TRBJ2-3; TRBD1 agrees at 8 bases. The CDR3 loop spans 14 amino acids. The germline V gene has CDR1 SGHTA and CDR2 FQGNSA. V shed 2 bases and J 10 bases; nucleotides not matched to a gene: 8. The DNA for the CDR3 is TGTGCCAGCAGCTTATTCAAGACAGGGGAAGCGCAGTATTTT. It translates to CASSLFKTGEAQYF.

This clonotype was picked up a small number of times. The genes are TRBV7-2 and TRBJ1-1, with a possible D match to TRBD1 (5 bases). Trimming cost V 2 bases and J 1 base, with 11 bases left between them. Germline assignment: CDR1 SGHTA and CDR2 FQGNSA. The CDR3 is 15 residues long. The CDR3 sequence is CASSLYQGKNTEAFF. The CDR3 DNA follows: TGTGCCAGCAGCTTATATCAGGGAAAGAACACTGAAGCTTTCTTT.

This clonotype has at least ten counts. This chain links TRBV18 with TRBJ2-5, with 7 bases that match TRBD1. Germline-derived CDR1 and CDR2 are KGHSH and LQKENI. Trimming took 7 bases from V and 3 from J; bases not matched to a gene: 5. This CDR3 contains 13 residues. CDR3 amino acids: CASLPGQKETQYF. CDR3 in DNA: TGTGCCAGCTTACCGGGACAGAAAGAGACCCAGTACTTC.

The sample holds many counts of this clonotype. J is TRBJ2-3 and V is TRBV6-2 or TRBV6-3; D gene unclear. V gave up 2 bases and J gave up 5 bases, with 8 bases separating them. Germline V gene sequence: CDR1 MNHEY, CDR2 SVGEGT. This CDR3 has 13 amino acids. CDR3: CASSYITGDTQYF. CDR3 sequence (DNA): TGTGCCAGCAGTTACATTACGGGAGATACGCAGTATTTT.

For this clonotype: A much larger clone lies a single base off, so this may be a read error. The chain links TRBV18 to TRBJ2-2; 9 bases are shared with TRBD2. This CDR3 comprises 16 residues. Germline V gene lookup returns CDR1 KGHSH and CDR2 LQKENI. The CDR3 DNA sequence: TGTGCCAGCTCACCTAGACTAGCGGAGAACACCGGGGATCTGTTTTTT. Translation gives CASSPRLAENTGDLFF.

This clonotype has ten or more counts. The chain combines TRBV2 with TRBJ1-6; D may be TRBD1 (6 bases). Germline CDR1 reads SNHLY; CDR2 reads FYNNEI. The V and J ends lost 7 bases and 8 bases respectively, with 21 bases between them. This CDR3 comprises 16 residues. The CDR3 region is CASNGRGEFQDSPLHF. The DNA for the CDR3 is TGTGCCAGCAACGGCAGGGGAGAATTTCAAGATTCACCCCTCCACTTT.

The J gene is TRBJ2-2, the V gene TRBV5-1; D gene unclear. The V gene's germline CDR1 is SGHRS and CDR2 YFSETQ. The CDR3 has 13 residues. Between the trimmed V and J ends, which lost 4 bases and 8 bases, there was a span of 12 bases. The CDR3 region has the DNA TGCGCCAGCAGCCAACTCGCCCCGGGGGAGCTGTTTTTT. This codes for CASSQLAPGELFF.

Ten or more counts support this clonotype. The V and J genes are TRBV7-2 and TRBJ2-6, with D unclear. The V gene lost 1 base and the J gene lost 4 bases, with 5 bases spanning the gap. The CDR3 spans 14 residues. CDR1 SGHTA and CDR2 FQGNSA come from the germline V gene. The CDR3 loop reads CASSLGEGANVLTF. The CDR3 nucleotides read TGTGCCAGCAGCTTAGGAGAGGGGGCCAACGTCCTGACTTTC. Filled out from reference TRBV7-2 and TRBJ2-6, the complete variable domain reads GAGVSQSPSNKVTEKGKDVELRCDPISGHTALYWYRQSLGQGLEFLIYFQGNSAPDKSGLPSDRFSAERTGGSVSTLTIQRTQQEDSAVYLCASSLGEGANVLTFGAGSRLTVL.

At least ten counts were recorded for this clonotype. The chain employs TRBV12-3 or TRBV12-4 and TRBJ2-1, with 7 bases identical to TRBD2. V lost 4 bases and J lost 5; bases outside the gene matches: 2. CDR3 length: 13 residues. The CDR3 DNA is TGTGCCAGCAGTTCGGGACTAAACAATGAGCAGTTCTTC. This gives the protein CASSSGLNNEQFF.

In its sample, this clonotype was seen many times. V and J are TRBV4-2 and TRBJ1-1, with TRBD1 identical over 10 bases. V was clipped by 0 bases and J by 8 bases; unmatched bases: 3. CDR1 and CDR2 from the germline V gene are LGHNA and YNFKEQ. This CDR3 has 14 residues. The CDR3 region is CASSQDEGQGEAFF. CDR3 coding DNA: TGTGCCAGCAGCCAAGATGAGGGACAGGGGGAAGCTTTCTTT.

CDR3 sequence (DNA): TGTGCCAGCAGCTCACGGGGAATAGCGGGAGGGGCTACCAATGAGCAGTTCTTC. This sequence encodes CASSSRGIAGGATNEQFF. This rearrangement joins TRBV5-5 to TRBJ2-1; 11 nucleotides agree with TRBD2. The CDR3 has 18 residues. J gave up 6 bases and V 3 bases, and 14 bases lay outside the gene matches. Germline-derived CDR1 and CDR2 are SGHKS and YYEKEE (reference sequence).

This clonotype was observed many times. The gene calls are TRBV4-1 and TRBJ2-5, with 10 bases aligning to TRBD2. CDR1 is MGHRA and CDR2 is YSYEKL in the germline V gene. The J segment lost 1 base and the V segment lost 7 bases, leaving 6 bases of the junction unmatched. The CDR3 consists of 15 residues. CDR3 sequence: CASTLAGGAQETQYF. The DNA for the CDR3 is TGCGCCAGCACCTTAGCGGGGGGAGCCCAAGAGACCCAGTACTTC.

This clonotype was picked up many times. This chain links TRBV7-2 with TRBJ2-7; 8 nucleotides line up with TRBD2. V shed 6 bases and J 5 bases; nucleotides not matched to a gene: 15. CDR1 is SGHTA, CDR2 FQGNSA, per germline. This CDR3 contains 16 residues. CDR3 residues: CASRYKTSATYHEQYF. The CDR3 nucleotides read TGTGCCAGCAGATACAAGACTAGCGCGACCTACCACGAGCAGTACTTC.

This clonotype has ten or more counts. This chain links TRBV25-1 with TRBJ2-1; 11 nucleotides align to TRBD2. The ends lost 5 bases at V and 2 bases at J; junction bases unmatched: 5. The germline gives CDR1 MGHDK, CDR2 SYGVNS. The CDR3 covers 16 residues. The chain's CDR3 is CASSSLTSGAYNEQFF. The CDR3 region has the DNA TGTGCCAGCAGTAGCCTGACTAGCGGGGCCTACAATGAGCAGTTCTTC.

About this clonotype itself: Just one base apart from a much larger clone, this may be a read error. This rearrangement joins TRBV28 to TRBJ2-2; perhaps TRBD2 as D (5 bases). The CDR3 is 12 residues long. The germline CDR1 and CDR2 sequences are MDHEN and SYDVKM. The CDR3 reads CASSFFTGERFF. The CDR3 DNA is TGTGCCAGCAGTTTCTTCACCGGGGAGCGGTTTTTT.

As DNA, the CDR3 is TGTGCCAGTAGTTCACAGGGCGGAAATTCACCCCTCCACTTT. It is translated as CASSSQGGNSPLHF. The chain joins TRBV19 to TRBJ1-6; D is perhaps TRBD1 (6 bases). V was clipped by 5 bases and J by 7 bases, with 12 bases between them. The CDR3 is made up of 14 amino acids. CDR1 and CDR2 from the germline V gene are LNHDA and SQIVND (reference sequence).

This clonotype was seen ten or more times. The chain is built from TRBV6-5 and TRBJ1-2, with unresolved D. Germline lookup yields CDR1 MNHEY and CDR2 SVGAGI. V lost 3 bases to trimming and J lost 4 bases, with 12 bases between them. The CDR3 consists of 14 residues. Here the CDR3 DNA reads TGTGCCAGCAGTTATACCAGGCACAGCTATGGCTACACCTTC. Amino acids: CASSYTRHSYGYTF.

This clonotype was seen at least ten times. The chain has TRBV4-2 and TRBJ1-4; 8 bases map to TRBD1. Germline CDR1 and CDR2: LGHNA and YNFKEQ. Unmatched junction bases numbered 6, after V lost 2 bases and J lost 4 bases. The length of the CDR3 is 16 residues. The CDR3 loop reads CASSQPQGASNEKLFF. The CDR3 DNA follows: TGTGCCAGCAGCCAACCTCAGGGGGCGAGTAATGAAAAACTGTTTTTT.

The table lists this clonotype with many counts. V and J are TRBV20-1 and TRBJ2-7; possible D gene TRBD2, 6 bases. Trimming left V 0 bases short and J 5 bases short, with 17 bases between. Germline V gene data show CDR1 as DFQATT and CDR2 as SNEGSKA (reference sequence). The CDR3 covers 15 residues. The CDR3 region is CSARDGTAAGNEQYF. The CDR3 DNA follows: TGCAGTGCTAGAGACGGGACTGCCGCGGGGAACGAGCAGTACTTC.